This T cell receptor (beta chain) was obtained from a study of T cell changes during pregnancy in multiple sclerosis. V lost 5 bases to trimming and J lost 0 bases; unmatched junction nucleotides: 8. The CDR3 runs to 17 residues. CDR1 and CDR2 (germline): SEHNR, FQNEAQ (reference sequence). Assay: immunoSEQ multiplex PCR; the TCRdb copy retains only in-frame clones and omits some. The top ten hold 0.99% of the sample, which has tens of thousands of clones, approximately 95% seen once. The chain links TRBV7-9 to TRBJ2-7; the match to TRBD2 covers 12 bases. The sequence came from a female donor in good health, enrolled as a control in a pregnancy study. The sample was peripheral blood, taken in the second trimester of pregnancy. The CDR3 DNA is TGTGCCAGCAGCCAAGGACTAGCGGGACCACCCTCCTACGAGCAGTACTTC. As protein: CASSQGLAGPPSYEQYF.